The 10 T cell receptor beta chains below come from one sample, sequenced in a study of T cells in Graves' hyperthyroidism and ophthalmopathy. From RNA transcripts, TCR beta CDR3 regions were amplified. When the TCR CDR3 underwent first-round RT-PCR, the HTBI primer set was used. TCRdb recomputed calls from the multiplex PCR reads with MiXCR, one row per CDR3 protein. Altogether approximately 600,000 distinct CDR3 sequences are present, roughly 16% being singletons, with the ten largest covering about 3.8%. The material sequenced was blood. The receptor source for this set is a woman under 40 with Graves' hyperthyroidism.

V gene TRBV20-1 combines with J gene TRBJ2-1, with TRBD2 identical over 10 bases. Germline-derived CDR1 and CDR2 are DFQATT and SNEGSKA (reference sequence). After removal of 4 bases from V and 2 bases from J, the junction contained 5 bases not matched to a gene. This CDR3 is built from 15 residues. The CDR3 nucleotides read TGCAGTGCTAAATCTAGCGGGAGACCCTACAATGAGCAGTTCTTC. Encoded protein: CSAKSSGRPYNEQFF.

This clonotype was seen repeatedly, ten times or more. The CDR3 is CASAPGQGADGYTF. Here the CDR3 DNA reads TGTGCCAGCGCTCCGGGACAGGGGGCGGATGGCTACACCTTC. The chain carries TRBV3-1 and TRBJ1-2; 12 positions agree with TRBD1. Losses at the gene ends were 8 bases for V and 6 bases for J; bases not matched to a gene: 7. The length of the CDR3 is 14 residues. CDR1 and CDR2 from the germline V gene are LGHDT and YNNKEL (reference sequence).

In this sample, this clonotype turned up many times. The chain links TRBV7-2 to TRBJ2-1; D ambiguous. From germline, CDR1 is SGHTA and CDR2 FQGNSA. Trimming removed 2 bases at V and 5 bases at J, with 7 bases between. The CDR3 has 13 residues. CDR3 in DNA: TGTGCCAGCAGCTTATACCCAGACAATGAGCAGTTCTTC. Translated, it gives CASSLYPDNEQFF.

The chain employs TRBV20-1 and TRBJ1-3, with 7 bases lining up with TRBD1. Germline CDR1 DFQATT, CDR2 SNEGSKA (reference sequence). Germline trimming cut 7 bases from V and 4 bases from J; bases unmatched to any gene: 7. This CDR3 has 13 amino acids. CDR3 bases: TGCAGTGGGCTTAACAGGGGAGGAAACACCATATATTTT. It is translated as CSGLNRGGNTIYF.

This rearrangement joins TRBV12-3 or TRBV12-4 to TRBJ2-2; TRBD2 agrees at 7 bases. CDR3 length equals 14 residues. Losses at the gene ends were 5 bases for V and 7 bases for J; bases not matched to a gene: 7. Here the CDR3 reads CASSRTSVGGELFF. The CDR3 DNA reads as TGTGCCAGCAGTCGTACTAGCGTTGGCGGGGAGCTGTTTTTT.

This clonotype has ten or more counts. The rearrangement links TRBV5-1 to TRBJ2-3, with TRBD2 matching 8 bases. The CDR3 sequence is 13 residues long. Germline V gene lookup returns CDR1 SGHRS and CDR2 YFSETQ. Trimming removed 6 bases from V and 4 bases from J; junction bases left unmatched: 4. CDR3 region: CASNPGGADTQYF. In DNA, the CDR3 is TGCGCCAGCAACCCGGGGGGGGCAGATACGCAGTATTTT.

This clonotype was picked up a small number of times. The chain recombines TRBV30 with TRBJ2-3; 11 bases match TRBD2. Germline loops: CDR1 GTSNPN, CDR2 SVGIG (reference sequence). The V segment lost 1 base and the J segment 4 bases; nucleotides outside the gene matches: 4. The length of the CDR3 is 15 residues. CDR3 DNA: TGTGCCTGGAGTGAACTAGCGGGAGTGGCAGATACGCAGTATTTT. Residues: CAWSELAGVADTQYF.

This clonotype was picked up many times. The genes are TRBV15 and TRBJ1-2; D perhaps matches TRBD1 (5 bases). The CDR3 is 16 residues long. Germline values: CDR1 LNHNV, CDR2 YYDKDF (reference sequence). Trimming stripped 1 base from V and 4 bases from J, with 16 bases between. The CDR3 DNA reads TGTGCCACCAGCAGAGTGCCTACACAGGAGGTCTATGGCTACACCTTC. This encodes CATSRVPTQEVYGYTF.

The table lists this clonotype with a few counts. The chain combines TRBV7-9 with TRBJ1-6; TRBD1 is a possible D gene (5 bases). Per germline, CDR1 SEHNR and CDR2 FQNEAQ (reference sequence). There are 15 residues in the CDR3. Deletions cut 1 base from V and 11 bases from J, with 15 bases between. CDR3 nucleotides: TGTGCCAGCAGCTTAGAAGACGCCGGGGGGACACCCCTCCACTTT. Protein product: CASSLEDAGGTPLHF.

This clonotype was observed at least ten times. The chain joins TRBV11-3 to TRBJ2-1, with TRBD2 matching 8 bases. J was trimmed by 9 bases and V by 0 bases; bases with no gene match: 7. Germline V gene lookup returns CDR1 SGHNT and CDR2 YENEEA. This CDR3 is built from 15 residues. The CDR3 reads CASSLERGLVGEQFF. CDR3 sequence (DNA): TGTGCCAGCAGCTTAGAGAGGGGACTAGTGGGTGAGCAGTTCTTC.